In this sample, the clone carrying this TCR beta chain turned up a few times. Its antigen is not identified. The data were taken from a study of Ad26.COV2.S vaccination and SARS-CoV-2 variants. Study conclusions and caveats: Vaccinated and placebo-treated recipients had similar non-spike TCR breadth. Those who received the vaccine showed greater spike-specific TCR breadth than those given placebo.

This sample's treatment: 15 to 20 received Ad26.COV2.S at low or high dose, single or two shots; 5 received placebo; per-sample allocation not given. Samples were taken on day 63 after the first vaccine or placebo injection. V was pared by 8 bases and J by 0 bases, with 11 bases between. Germline V gene sequence: CDR1 SGHVS, CDR2 FQNEAQ. The CDR3 length is 14 residues. Produced via immunoSEQ multiplex PCR; TCRdb's table is partial and in-frame only. The sample records about 460,000 clones, 80% to 90% being singletons. The chain carries TRBV7-8 and TRBJ1-5, with D hard to call. The sequenced sample was peripheral blood, obtained in a trial of Ad26.COV2.S vaccine versus placebo. The sequence derives from a person aged 18-65 years who received the Ad26.COV2.S COVID-19 vaccine or a placebo. CDR3 sequence: CASPSGYSNQPQHF. Here the CDR3 DNA reads TGTGCCAGCCCGAGTGGGTATAGCAATCAGCCCCAGCATTTT.